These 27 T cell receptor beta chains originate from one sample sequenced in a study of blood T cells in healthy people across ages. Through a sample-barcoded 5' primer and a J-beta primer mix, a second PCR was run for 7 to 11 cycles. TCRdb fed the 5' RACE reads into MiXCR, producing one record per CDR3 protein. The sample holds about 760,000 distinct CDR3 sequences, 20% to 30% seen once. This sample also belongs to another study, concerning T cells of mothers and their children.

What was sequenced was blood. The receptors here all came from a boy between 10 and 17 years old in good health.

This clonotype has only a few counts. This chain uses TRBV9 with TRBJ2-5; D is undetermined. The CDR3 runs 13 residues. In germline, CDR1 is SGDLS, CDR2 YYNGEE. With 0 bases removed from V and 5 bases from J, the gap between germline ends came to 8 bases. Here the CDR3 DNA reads TGTGCCAGCAGCGTAGTAGATCGGGAGACCCAGTACTTC. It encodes CASSVVDRETQYF.

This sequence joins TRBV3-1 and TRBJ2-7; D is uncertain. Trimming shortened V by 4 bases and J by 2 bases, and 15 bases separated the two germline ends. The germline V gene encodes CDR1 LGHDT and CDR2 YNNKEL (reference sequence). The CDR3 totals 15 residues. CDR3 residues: CASSLDANTPYEQYF. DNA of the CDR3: TGTGCCAGCAGCCTGGATGCAAATACTCCCTACGAGCAGTACTTC.

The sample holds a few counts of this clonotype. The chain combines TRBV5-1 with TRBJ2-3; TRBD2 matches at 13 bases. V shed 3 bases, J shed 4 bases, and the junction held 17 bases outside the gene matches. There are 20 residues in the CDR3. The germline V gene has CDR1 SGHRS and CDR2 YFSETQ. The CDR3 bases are TGCGCCAGCAGCTGGTTTATTGGACTAGCGGGGGAACTACGGGCAGATACGCAGTATTTT. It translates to CASSWFIGLAGELRADTQYF. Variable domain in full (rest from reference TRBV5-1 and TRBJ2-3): KAGVTQTPRYLIKTRGQQVTLSCSPISGHRSVSWYQQTPGQGLQFLFEYFSETQRNKGNFPGRFSGRQFSNSRSEMNVSTLELGDSALYLCASSWFIGLAGELRADTQYFGPGTRLTVL.

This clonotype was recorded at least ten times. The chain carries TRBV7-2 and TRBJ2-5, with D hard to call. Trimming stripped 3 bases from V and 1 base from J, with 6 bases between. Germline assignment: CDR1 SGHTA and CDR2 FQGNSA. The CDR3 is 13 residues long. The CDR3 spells CASSFGPQETQYF. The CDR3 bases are TGTGCCAGCAGCTTCGGTCCCCAAGAGACCCAGTACTTC. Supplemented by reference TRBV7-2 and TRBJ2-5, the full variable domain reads GAGVSQSPSNKVTEKGKDVELRCDPISGHTALYWYRQSLGQGLEFLIYFQGNSAPDKSGLPSDRFSAERTGGSVSTLTIQRTQQEDSAVYLCASSFGPQETQYFGPGTRLLVL.

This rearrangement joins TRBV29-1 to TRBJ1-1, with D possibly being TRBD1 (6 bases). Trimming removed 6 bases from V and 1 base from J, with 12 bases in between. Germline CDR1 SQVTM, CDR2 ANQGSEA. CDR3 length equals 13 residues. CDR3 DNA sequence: TGCAGCGTCGAGGGGGAAGGGAACACTGAAGCTTTCTTT. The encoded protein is CSVEGEGNTEAFF.

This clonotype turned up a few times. CDR3 amino acids: CASSYPGRRLIEYGYTF. CDR3 bases: TGTGCCAGCAGTTATCCGGGCCGCCGCTTAATTGAATATGGCTACACCTTC. J is TRBJ1-2 and V is TRBV6-2 or TRBV6-3; D remains unclear. The CDR3 runs 17 residues. Trimming removed 3 bases from V and 5 bases from J, with 22 bases in between. Germline V gene sequence: CDR1 MNHEY, CDR2 SVGEGT.

CDR3 sequence reads: CASSTRLVGGPETQYF. CDR3 sequence (DNA): TGTGCCAGTAGCACACGTCTAGTAGGGGGCCCGGAGACCCAGTACTTC. The J gene is TRBJ2-5, the V gene TRBV19; 7 nucleotides line up with TRBD1. The V and J ends lost 6 bases and 5 bases, in that order; junction bases with no gene match: 15. Germline CDR1 and CDR2: LNHDA and SQIVND (reference sequence). The CDR3 extends over 16 amino acids.

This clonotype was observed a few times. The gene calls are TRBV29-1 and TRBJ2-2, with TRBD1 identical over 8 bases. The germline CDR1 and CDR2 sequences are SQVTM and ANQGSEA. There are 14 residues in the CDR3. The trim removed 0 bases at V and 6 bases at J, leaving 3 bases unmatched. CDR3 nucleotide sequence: TGCAGCGTTGAAGACAGGGGGCGCCCCGGGGAGCTGTTTTTT. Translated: CSVEDRGRPGELFF.

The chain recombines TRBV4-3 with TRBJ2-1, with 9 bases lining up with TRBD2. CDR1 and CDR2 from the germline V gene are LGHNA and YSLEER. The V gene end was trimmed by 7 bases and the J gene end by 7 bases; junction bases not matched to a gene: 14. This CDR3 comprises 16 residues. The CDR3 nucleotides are TGCGCCAGCAACCCGAGTGGTAGCGGGGGCCAAAATGAGCAGTTCTTC. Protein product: CASNPSGSGGQNEQFF.

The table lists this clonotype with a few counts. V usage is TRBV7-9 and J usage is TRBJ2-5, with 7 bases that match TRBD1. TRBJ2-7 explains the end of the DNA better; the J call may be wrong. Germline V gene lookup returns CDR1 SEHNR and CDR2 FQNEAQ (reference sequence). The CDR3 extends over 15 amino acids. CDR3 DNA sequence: TGTGCCAGCAGCTTAGCAAGGGGGCTGCAAGACGAGCAGTACTTC. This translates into CASSLARGLQDEQYF.

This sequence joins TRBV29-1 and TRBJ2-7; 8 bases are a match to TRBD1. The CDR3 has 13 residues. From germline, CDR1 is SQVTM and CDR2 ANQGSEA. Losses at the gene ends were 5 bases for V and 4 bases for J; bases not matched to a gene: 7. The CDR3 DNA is TGCAGCGTTTTGACGACAGGGGCATACGAGCAGTACTTC. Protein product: CSVLTTGAYEQYF.

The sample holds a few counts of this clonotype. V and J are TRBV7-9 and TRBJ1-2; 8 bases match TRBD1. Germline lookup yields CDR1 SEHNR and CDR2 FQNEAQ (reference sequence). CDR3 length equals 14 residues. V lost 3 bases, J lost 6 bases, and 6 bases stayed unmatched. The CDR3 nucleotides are TGTGCCAGCAGCTTTGGGTGCAGGGGGCATGGCTACACCTTC. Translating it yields CASSFGCRGHGYTF.

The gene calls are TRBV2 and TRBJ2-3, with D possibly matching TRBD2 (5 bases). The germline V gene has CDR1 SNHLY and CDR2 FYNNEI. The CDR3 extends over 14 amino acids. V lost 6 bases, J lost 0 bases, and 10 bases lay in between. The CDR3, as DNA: TGTGCCAGCAGACGGGGATTTAGCACAGATACGCAGTATTTT. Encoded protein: CASRRGFSTDTQYF.

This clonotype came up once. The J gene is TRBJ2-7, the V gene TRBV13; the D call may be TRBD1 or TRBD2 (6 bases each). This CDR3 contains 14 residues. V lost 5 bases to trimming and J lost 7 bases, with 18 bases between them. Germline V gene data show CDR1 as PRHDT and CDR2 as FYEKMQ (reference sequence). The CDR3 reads CASSRTPGGGEQYF. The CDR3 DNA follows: TGTGCCAGCAGCCGAACGCCCGGGGGCGGGGAGCAGTACTTC.

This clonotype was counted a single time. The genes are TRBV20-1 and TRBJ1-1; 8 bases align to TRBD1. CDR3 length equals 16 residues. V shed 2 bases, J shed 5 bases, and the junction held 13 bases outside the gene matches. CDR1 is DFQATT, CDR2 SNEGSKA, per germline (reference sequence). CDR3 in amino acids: CSARFTGGTGRTEAFF. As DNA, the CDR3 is TGCAGTGCTAGATTCACAGGGGGTACTGGGAGAACTGAAGCTTTCTTT.

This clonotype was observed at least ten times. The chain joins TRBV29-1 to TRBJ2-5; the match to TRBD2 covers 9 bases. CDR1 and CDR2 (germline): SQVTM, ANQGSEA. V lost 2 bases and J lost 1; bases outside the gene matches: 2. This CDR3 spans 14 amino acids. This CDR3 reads CSVEWREGQETQYF. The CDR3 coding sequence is TGCAGCGTTGAATGGCGGGAGGGCCAAGAGACCCAGTACTTC.

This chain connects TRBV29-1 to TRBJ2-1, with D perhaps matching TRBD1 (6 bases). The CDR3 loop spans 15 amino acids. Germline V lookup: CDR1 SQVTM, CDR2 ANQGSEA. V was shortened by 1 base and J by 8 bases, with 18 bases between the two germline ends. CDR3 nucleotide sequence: TGCAGCGTTGAAGGGAGTTGGGACATGATGTATGAGCAGTTCTTC. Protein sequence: CSVEGSWDMMYEQFF.

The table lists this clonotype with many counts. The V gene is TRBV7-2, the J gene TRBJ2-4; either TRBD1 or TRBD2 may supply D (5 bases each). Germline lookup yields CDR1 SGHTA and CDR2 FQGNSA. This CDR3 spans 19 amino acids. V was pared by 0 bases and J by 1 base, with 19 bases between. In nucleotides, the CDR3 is TGTGCCAGCAGCTTAGCCGGGACGCACTCGAGGGGTGCCAAAAACATTCAGTACTTC. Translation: CASSLAGTHSRGAKNIQYF.

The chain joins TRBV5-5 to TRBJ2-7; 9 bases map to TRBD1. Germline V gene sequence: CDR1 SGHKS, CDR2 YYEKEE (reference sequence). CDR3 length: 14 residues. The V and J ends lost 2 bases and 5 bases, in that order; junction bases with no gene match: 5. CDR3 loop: CASSLPGQGNEQYF. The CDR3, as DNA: TGTGCCAGCAGCTTACCGGGACAGGGAAACGAGCAGTACTTC.

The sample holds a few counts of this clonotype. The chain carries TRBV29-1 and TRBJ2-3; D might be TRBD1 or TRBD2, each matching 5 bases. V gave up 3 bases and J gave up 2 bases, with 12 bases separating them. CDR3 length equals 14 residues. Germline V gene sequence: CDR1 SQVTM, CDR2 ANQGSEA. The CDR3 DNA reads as TGCAGCGTTGATTGGGGGAGCGTCACAGATACGCAGTATTTT. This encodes CSVDWGSVTDTQYF.

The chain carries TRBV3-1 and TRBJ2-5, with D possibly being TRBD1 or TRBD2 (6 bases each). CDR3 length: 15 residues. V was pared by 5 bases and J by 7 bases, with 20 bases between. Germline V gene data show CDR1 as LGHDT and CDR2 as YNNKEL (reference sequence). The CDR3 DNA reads TGTGCCAGCAGCTTGAACGGGGGCCCCGAAGGGACCCAGTACTTC. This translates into CASSLNGGPEGTQYF.

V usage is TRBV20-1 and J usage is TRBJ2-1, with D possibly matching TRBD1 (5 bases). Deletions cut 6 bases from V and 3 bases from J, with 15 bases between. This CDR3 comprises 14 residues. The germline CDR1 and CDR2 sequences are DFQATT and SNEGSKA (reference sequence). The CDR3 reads CSAPPDKYYNEQFF. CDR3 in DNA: TGCAGTGCCCCTCCGGACAAATACTACAATGAGCAGTTCTTC.

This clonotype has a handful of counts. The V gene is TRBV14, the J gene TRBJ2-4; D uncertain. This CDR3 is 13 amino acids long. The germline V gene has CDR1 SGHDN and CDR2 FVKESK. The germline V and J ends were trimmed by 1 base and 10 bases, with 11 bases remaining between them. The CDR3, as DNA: TGTGCCAGCAGCCAAGGTTGGGGTCGGATTCAGTACTTC. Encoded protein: CASSQGWGRIQYF.

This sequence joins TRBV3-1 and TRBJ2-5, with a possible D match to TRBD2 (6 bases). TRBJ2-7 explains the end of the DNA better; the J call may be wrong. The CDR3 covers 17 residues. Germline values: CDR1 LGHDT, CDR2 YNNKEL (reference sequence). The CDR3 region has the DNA TGTGCCAGCAGCCATCTCAGATTCTCGGACTATGCCTACGAGCAGTACTTC. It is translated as CASSHLRFSDYAYEQYF.

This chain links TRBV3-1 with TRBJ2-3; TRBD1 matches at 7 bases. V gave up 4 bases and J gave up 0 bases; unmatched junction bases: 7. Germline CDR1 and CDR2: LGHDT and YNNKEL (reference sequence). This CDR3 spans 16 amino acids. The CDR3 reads CASSLWDRSSTDTQYF. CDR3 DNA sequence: TGTGCCAGCAGCCTATGGGACAGAAGTAGCACAGATACGCAGTATTTT.

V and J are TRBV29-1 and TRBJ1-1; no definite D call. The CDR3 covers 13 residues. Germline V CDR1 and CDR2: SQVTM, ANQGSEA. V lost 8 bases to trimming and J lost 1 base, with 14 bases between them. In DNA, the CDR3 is TGCAGCCATACTAGGCGGGAGAACACTGAAGCTTTCTTT. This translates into CSHTRRENTEAFF.

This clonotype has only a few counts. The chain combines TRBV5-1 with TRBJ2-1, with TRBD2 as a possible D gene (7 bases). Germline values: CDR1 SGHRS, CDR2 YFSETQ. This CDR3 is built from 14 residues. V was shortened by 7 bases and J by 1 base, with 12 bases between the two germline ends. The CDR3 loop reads CASREGGSYNEQFF. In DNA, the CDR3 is TGCGCCAGCCGAGAGGGGGGGTCCTACAATGAGCAGTTCTTC.